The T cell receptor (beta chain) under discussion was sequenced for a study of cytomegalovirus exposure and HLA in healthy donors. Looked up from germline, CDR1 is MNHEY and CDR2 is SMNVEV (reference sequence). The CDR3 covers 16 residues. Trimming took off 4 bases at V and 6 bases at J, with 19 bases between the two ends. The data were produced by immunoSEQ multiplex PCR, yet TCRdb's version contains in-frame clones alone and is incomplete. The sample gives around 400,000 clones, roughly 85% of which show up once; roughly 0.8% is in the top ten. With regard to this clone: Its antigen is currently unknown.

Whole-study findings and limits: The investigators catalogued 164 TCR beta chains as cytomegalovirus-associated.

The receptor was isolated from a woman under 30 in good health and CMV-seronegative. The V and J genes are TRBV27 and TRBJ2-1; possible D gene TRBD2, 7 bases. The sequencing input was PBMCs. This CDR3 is CASSSAWGGGPNEQFF. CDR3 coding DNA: TGTGCCAGCAGTTCCGCCTGGGGCGGGGGCCCCAATGAGCAGTTCTTC.